The present entry profiles one TCR beta chain with its context. This clone has just one count. Its cognate antigen has yet to be identified. Per-nucleotide qualities are absent, and no much larger clonotype sits a single base away. These data originate in a study of T cell changes during pregnancy in multiple sclerosis (dated by TCRdb to between 2019 and 2020). Looking at the study overall: The study examined how the T cell repertoire changed over the course of pregnancy in women with multiple sclerosis.

Libraries came from the immunoSEQ multiplex PCR assay. What TCRdb holds here is the immuneACCESS table cut down to in-frame rearrangements. Part of the clones is not present; checked against another copy, under half of the missing clones reflect an unresolved V gene, and the others are unexplained. Present in this sample are 65,000 or so clones, around 91% of which were seen just once. The biggest ten clones account for roughly 2.2% of the sample. V and J are truncated by 5 bases and 5 bases respectively, leaving an intervening sequence of 16 bases. Taken from the germline V gene (reference sequence), the CDR1 and CDR2 loops are LNHDA and SQIVND. The cysteine opens and the phenylalanine closes a CDR3 of 14 amino acids. The CDR3 DNA has 42 bases and is translated from base 1.

The sample was peripheral blood, taken in the second trimester of pregnancy. The receptor was isolated from a female donor in good health, enrolled as a control in a pregnancy study. The sequence is built from TRBV19 and TRBJ2-7, with a weak D call of TRBD1 (6 bases match). This receptor carries the CDR3 CASSVPGVAHEQYF. The nucleotide sequence reads as follows: TGTGCCAGTAGTGTACCAGGGGTTGCACACGAGCAGTACTTC.